The subject of this entry is one T cell receptor beta chain. The data were obtained in a study of blood T cell repertoires in COVID-19. Using immunoSEQ multiplex PCR, the repertoire was profiled, and TCRdb retains in-frame clones only, with some absent. The sample consists of 150,000 to 200,000 clones, 75% to 90% of them appearing once. Material for sequencing was peripheral blood. This TCR came from a human donor with acute or convalescent COVID-19. The donor label of this sample is uncertain.

The CDR3 region has the DNA TGTGCCAGCAGTTACGAGGGGGTGGTGAGCAATCAGCCCCAGCATTTT. It encodes CASSYEGVVSNQPQHF. V usage is TRBV6-2 or TRBV6-3 and J usage is TRBJ1-5; D may be TRBD1 (6 bases). V shed 2 bases and J shed 1 base, with 12 bases lying between them. CDR1 is MNHEY and CDR2 is SVGEGT in the germline V gene. This CDR3 region has 16 residues.